The next 26 T cell receptor beta chains were all read from a single sample in a study of T cells in Graves' hyperthyroidism and ophthalmopathy. Amplification of TCR beta CDR3 regions was performed using RNA transcripts as template. HTBI primers were employed in a first-round RT-PCR of the TCR CDR3. MiXCR, applied by TCRdb to the multiplex PCR reads, yields one record per CDR3 protein. Found here are some 270,000 distinct CDR3 sequences, roughly 14% of them singletons; the top ten hold almost 8%. What was sequenced was blood. These TCRs come from a woman under 40 with Graves' hyperthyroidism that later progressed to Graves' ophthalmopathy.

The rearrangement uses TRBV15 and TRBJ1-3, with D possibly matching TRBD1 (6 bases). In germline, CDR1 is LNHNV, CDR2 YYDKDF (reference sequence). Trimming removed 2 bases from V and 2 bases from J, with 7 bases in between. The CDR3 consists of 14 residues. CDR3 DNA: TGTGCCACCAGCAGACAGGGGACTGGAAACACCATATATTTT. Protein product: CATSRQGTGNTIYF.

This clonotype was observed at least ten times. The V gene is TRBV4-1, the J gene TRBJ1-1; D is ambiguous. Germline V lookup: CDR1 MGHRA, CDR2 YSYEKL. V lost 1 base to trimming and J lost 4 bases, with 13 bases between them. This CDR3 comprises 15 residues. The DNA of the CDR3 is TGCGCCAGCAGCCAAGTTGGTAGGAGAGGCACTGAAGCTTTCTTT. Protein: CASSQVGRRGTEAFF.

About this clonotype: One junction end disagrees with the germline gene, perhaps due to a read error. The genes are TRBV12-3 or TRBV12-4 and TRBJ2-5; 11 nucleotides agree with TRBD2. The CDR3 covers 16 residues. This CDR3 is CASSFAPLAGAETQCF. CDR3 nucleotides: TGTGCCAGCAGTTTCGCCCCACTAGCGGGAGCGGAGACCCAGTGCTTC.

This clonotype was detected ten times or more. The chain recombines TRBV6-1 with TRBJ1-2; D gene unclear. The CDR3 loop spans 15 amino acids. The ends were cut back, 7 bases at V and 7 bases at J, with 22 bases in the middle. In germline, CDR1 is MNHNS, CDR2 SASEGT. CDR3 sequence reads: CASMAQSSAIGGYTF. CDR3 coding DNA: TGTGCCAGCATGGCCCAAAGCAGCGCGATTGGTGGCTACACCTTC.

This clonotype was counted many times. J is TRBJ2-4 and V is TRBV2; D unclear. This CDR3 is built from 11 residues. Germline V CDR1 and CDR2: SNHLY, FYNNEI. The ends were cut back, 4 bases at V and 8 bases at J, with 6 bases in the middle. The CDR3 bases are TGTGCCAGCAGTGTAAAGGACATTCAGTACTTC. Encoded protein: CASSVKDIQYF.

In this sample, this clonotype turned up a few times. The chain joins TRBV12-3 or TRBV12-4 to TRBJ2-2; TRBD1 matches 7 bases. CDR3 length equals 16 residues. The junction had 12 bases not matched to a gene; V was cut back by 5 bases and J by 6 bases. DNA for the CDR3: TGTGCCAGCAGTCTCGGACAGGCTGTCGACGCCGGGGAGCTGTTTTTT. It yields the protein CASSLGQAVDAGELFF.

The chain is built from TRBV27 and TRBJ2-6; no clear D. The CDR3 is 15 amino acids. Germline CDR1 and CDR2: MNHEY and SMNVEV (reference sequence). Trimming shortened V by 6 bases and J by 1 base, and 10 bases separated the two germline ends. CDR3 loop: CASRSLASGANVLTF. The CDR3 bases are TGTGCCAGCAGGTCCCTCGCGTCTGGGGCCAACGTCCTGACTTTC.

Ten or more counts support this clonotype. The rearrangement joins TRBV2 to TRBJ1-1, with D tentatively TRBD1 (6 bases). The length of the CDR3 is 19 residues. CDR1 is SNHLY and CDR2 is FYNNEI in the germline V gene. Trimming stripped 2 bases from V and 0 bases from J, with 22 bases between. CDR3 amino acids: CASSEWAGAMTTMNTEAFF. CDR3 in DNA: TGTGCCAGCAGTGAATGGGCAGGGGCGATGACGACCATGAACACTGAAGCTTTCTTT. Variable domain in full (rest from reference TRBV2 and TRBJ1-1): EPEVTQTPSHQVTQMGQEVILRCVPISNHLYFYWYRQILGQKVEFLVSFYNNEISEKSEIFDDQFSVERPDGSNFTLKIRSTKLEDSAMYFCASSEWAGAMTTMNTEAFFGQGTRLTVV.

This clonotype was detected many times. This chain uses TRBV2 with TRBJ1-2, with D perhaps TRBD1 (6 bases). V lost 9 bases, J lost 7 bases, and 18 bases lay in between. The CDR3 sequence is 13 residues long. CDR1 is SNHLY, CDR2 FYNNEI, per germline. This chain's CDR3 is CASSRVGAAGYTF. DNA for the CDR3: TGTGCCAGTTCCCGGGTGGGGGCTGCTGGCTACACCTTC.

The V and J genes are TRBV7-3 and TRBJ2-2; TRBD1 agrees at 9 bases. Germline CDR1 and CDR2: SGHTA and FQGTGA. V shed 5 bases, J shed 5 bases, and the junction held 6 bases outside the gene matches. There are 15 residues in the CDR3. The CDR3 sequence is CASSPGTGWTGELFF. As DNA, the CDR3 is TGTGCCAGCAGCCCCGGGACAGGGTGGACCGGGGAGCTGTTTTTT. Using reference TRBV7-3 and TRBJ2-2 for the parts outside the CDR3, the full variable domain is GAGVSQTPSNKVTEKGKYVELRCDPISGHTALYWYRQSLGQGPEFLIYFQGTGAADDSGLPNDRFFAVRPEGSVSTLKIQRTERGDSAVYLCASSPGTGWTGELFFGEGSRLTVL.

J is TRBJ1-5 and V is TRBV2; tentatively, D is TRBD1 (6 bases). Germline V gene lookup returns CDR1 SNHLY and CDR2 FYNNEI. This CDR3 has 14 amino acids. V was pared by 4 bases and J by 0 bases, with 7 bases between. The CDR3 DNA reads TGTGCCAGCAGTGCACAGGGTAGCAATCAGCCCCAGCATTTT. Its translation: CASSAQGSNQPQHF.

Only a few counts were recorded for this clonotype. The V gene is TRBV4-3, the J gene TRBJ2-1; 7 positions match TRBD2. The J segment lost 3 bases and the V segment lost 3 bases, leaving 14 bases of the junction unmatched. The CDR3 spans 18 residues. Looked up from germline, CDR1 is LGHNA and CDR2 is YSLEER. CDR3: CASSQIRRAGTIYNEQFF. The CDR3 DNA follows: TGCGCCAGCAGCCAGATCAGAAGAGCGGGAACGATCTACAATGAGCAGTTCTTC.

This clonotype appeared many times. The chain recombines TRBV9 with TRBJ1-3; D remains ambiguous. CDR3 length: 15 residues. In germline, CDR1 is SGDLS, CDR2 YYNGEE. The V end lost 0 bases, the J end lost 1 base, and 8 bases lay between the germline ends. The CDR3 protein is CASSVEDFSGNTIYF. As DNA, the CDR3 is TGTGCCAGCAGCGTAGAGGACTTTTCTGGAAACACCATATATTTT.

In its sample, this clonotype was seen once. V usage is TRBV7-8 and J usage is TRBJ2-5; TRBD2 matches 11 bases. Germline V gene sequence: CDR1 SGHVS, CDR2 FQNEAQ. V gave up 5 bases and J gave up 1 base; unmatched junction bases: 6. This CDR3 spans 16 amino acids. The CDR3 bases are TGTGCCAGCAGCGCCCGACTAGCGGGGACCCAAGAGACCCAGTACTTC. Its protein product is CASSARLAGTQETQYF.

This clonotype was counted a few times. This sequence joins TRBV5-1 and TRBJ2-1, with 9 bases that match TRBD2. CDR1 is SGHRS and CDR2 is YFSETQ in the germline V gene. This CDR3 contains 15 residues. The V and J ends lost 0 bases and 9 bases, in that order; junction bases with no gene match: 7. The CDR3 DNA follows: TGCGCCAGCAGCTTGGGTGTAGCGGGAGTACGTGAGCAGTTCTTC. As protein: CASSLGVAGVREQFF.

Only a few counts were recorded for this clonotype. This chain uses TRBV20-1 with TRBJ2-1; D gene unclear. V was cut by 5 bases and J by 7 bases, with 12 bases left in between. CDR1 is DFQATT and CDR2 is SNEGSKA in the germline V gene (reference sequence). The CDR3 has 12 amino acids. CDR3 DNA sequence: TGCAGTGCTGCAGAAGACGGGAATGAGCAGTTCTTC. It encodes CSAAEDGNEQFF.

Ten or more counts support this clonotype. The chain couples TRBV20-1 to TRBJ2-3, with D perhaps matching TRBD1 or TRBD2 (5 bases each). This CDR3 comprises 13 residues. Germline CDR1 and CDR2: DFQATT and SNEGSKA (reference sequence). CDR3 nucleotide sequence: TGCAGCCTCCCCGGTCTGGGGGCAGATACGCAGTATTTT. This codes for CSLPGLGADTQYF.

This clonotype was detected ten times or more. The V and J genes are TRBV7-6 and TRBJ2-1; unclear D gene. The CDR3 loop spans 12 amino acids. The V gene's germline CDR1 is SGHVS and CDR2 FNYEAQ. Between the trimmed V and J ends, which lost 0 bases and 8 bases, there was a span of 5 bases. CDR3 protein: CASSLASDEQFF. The CDR3 DNA reads as TGTGCCAGCAGCTTAGCCAGCGATGAGCAGTTCTTC.

In its sample, this clonotype was seen many times. This sequence joins TRBV12-3 or TRBV12-4 and TRBJ2-1, with 7 bases aligning to TRBD2. V lost 3 bases and J lost 15; bases outside the gene matches: 17. This CDR3 has 15 amino acids. The CDR3 here is CASSFYQAGSDFPFF. Written as DNA, the CDR3 is TGTGCCAGCAGTTTCTATCAAGCGGGATCTGATTTCCCGTTCTTC.

V and J are TRBV4-1 and TRBJ2-5; D is unclear. This CDR3 is built from 14 residues. Trimming took 3 bases from V and 1 from J, leaving 9 bases between them. The germline V gene encodes CDR1 MGHRA and CDR2 YSYEKL. The CDR3 DNA sequence: TGCGCCAGCAGCCAGCTCGAGCTCCAAGAGACCCAGTACTTC. Translation gives CASSQLELQETQYF.

This clonotype was detected a few times. The chain uses TRBV4-1 and TRBJ1-4, with D unresolved. Trimming removed 3 bases from V and 5 bases from J, with 4 bases in between. The CDR3 is 12 residues long. Germline V CDR1 and CDR2: MGHRA, YSYEKL. The CDR3 DNA sequence: TGCGCCAGCAGCCATCCAAATGAAAAACTGTTTTTT. Protein: CASSHPNEKLFF.

This clonotype occurred many times. The chain links TRBV7-9 to TRBJ2-1; 8 bases line up with TRBD2. With V trimmed by 5 bases and J by 2 bases, 11 bases remained unmatched. Germline V gene data show CDR1 as SEHNR and CDR2 as FQNEAQ (reference sequence). The CDR3 runs 17 residues. CDR3 region: CASSPLPGRAPYNEQFF. The CDR3 DNA is TGTGCCAGCAGCCCCCTTCCCGGGAGGGCCCCCTACAATGAGCAGTTCTTC.

This clonotype showed up many times. The chain links TRBV27 to TRBJ2-1; tentative D call: TRBD2 (6 bases). There are 15 residues in the CDR3. V was trimmed by 4 bases and J by 0 bases, leaving 10 bases between them. Germline CDR1 reads MNHEY; CDR2 reads SMNVEV (reference sequence). This CDR3 is CASSSGAASYNEQFF. The CDR3 nucleotides are TGTGCCAGCAGTTCGGGAGCGGCCTCCTACAATGAGCAGTTCTTC.

This clonotype was detected many times. The gene calls are TRBV18 and TRBJ2-5, with TRBD1 matching 7 bases. The junction had 5 bases not matched to a gene; V was cut back by 7 bases and J by 3 bases. Germline V gives CDR1 KGHSH, CDR2 LQKENI. The CDR3 runs 13 residues. CDR3 amino acids: CASLRTGEETQYF. CDR3 in DNA: TGTGCCAGCTTAAGGACAGGAGAAGAGACCCAGTACTTC.

In this sample, this clonotype turned up many times. V is TRBV28 and J is TRBJ1-5; possibly TRBD1 for D (5 bases). The V end was cut by 3 bases, the J end by 7 bases, with 13 bases between. The CDR3 extends over 14 amino acids. The germline V gene has CDR1 MDHEN and CDR2 SYDVKM. The CDR3 sequence: CASSFSPRGQPQHF. Written as DNA, the CDR3 is TGTGCCAGCAGTTTCAGCCCAAGGGGCCAGCCCCAGCATTTT. The full variable domain, completed using reference TRBV28 and TRBJ1-5, is DVKVTQSSRYLVKRTGEKVFLECVQDMDHENMFWYRQDPGLGLRLIYFSYDVKMKEKGDIPEGYSVSREKKERFSLILESASTNQTSMYLCASSFSPRGQPQHFGDGTRLSIL.

This clonotype was found many times. The V gene is TRBV5-1, the J gene TRBJ2-3, with 8 bases identical to TRBD1. This CDR3 is built from 15 residues. The trim removed 5 bases at V and 2 bases at J, leaving 7 bases unmatched. Per the germline V gene, CDR1 is SGHRS and CDR2 is YFSETQ. DNA for the CDR3: TGCGCCAGCAGATCGGACAGGGTTTTCACAGATACGCAGTATTTT. It specifies CASRSDRVFTDTQYF.